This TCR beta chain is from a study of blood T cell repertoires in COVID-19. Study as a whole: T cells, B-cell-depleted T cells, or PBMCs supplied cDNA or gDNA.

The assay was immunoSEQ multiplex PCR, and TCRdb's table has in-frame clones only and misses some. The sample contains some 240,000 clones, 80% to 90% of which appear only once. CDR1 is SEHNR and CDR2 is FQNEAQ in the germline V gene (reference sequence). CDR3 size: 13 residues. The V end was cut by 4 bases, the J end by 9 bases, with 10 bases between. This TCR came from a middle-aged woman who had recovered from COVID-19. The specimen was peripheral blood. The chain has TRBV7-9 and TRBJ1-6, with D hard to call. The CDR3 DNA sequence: TGTGCCAGCAGCTCACTAGCCGGTTCACCCCTCCACTTT. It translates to CASSSLAGSPLHF.